These T cell receptor beta chains were read from a single sample in a study of blood T cells in healthy people across ages. MiXCR was run by TCRdb on the 5' RACE reads, yielding one entry per CDR3 protein. The table lists roughly 1,300,000 distinct CDR3 sequences, almost 60% of them singletons. Sequences were obtained from blood. These receptor sequences come from a man aged 18-30 years in good health. The CDR3 runs from the conserved cysteine through the conserved F or W. Each record gives: J gene, V gene, clone size, CDR3 protein. A row's size may be missing; if present it is once, few, many or a size class.

>TRBJ2-5|TRBV5-1|once
CASSNPDRGSKETQYF
>TRBJ2-3|TRBV10-2|few
CASSGQLPSTDTQYF
>TRBJ2-7|TRBV29-1|.
CSVVRAGEQYF
>TRBJ2-7|TRBV29-1|.
CSVSSRDRGYEQYF
>TRBJ2-7|TRBV4-1|few
CASSTGDWLYEQYF
>TRBJ2-7|TRBV4-2|.
CASSQNRGLITYEQYF
>TRBJ2-7|TRBV20-1|.
CSATEDRSSYEQYF
>.|TRBV28|.
CATKQAGSTYEQYF
>TRBJ1-5|TRBV12-3/TRBV12-4|.
CASSQWTGTRDNQPQHF
>TRBJ2-2|TRBV3-1|.
CASSQDSDTGELFF